This T cell receptor beta chain is from a study of blood T cell repertoires in COVID-19. This clone was found once. CDR3 length: 16 amino acids. The V and J ends lost 1 base and 7 bases respectively, with 16 bases between them. Germline CDR1 reads SGHVS; CDR2 reads FQNEAQ. The repertoire was sequenced with immunoSEQ multiplex PCR; TCRdb's copy has only in-frame clones and lacks some. The data contain 230,000 or so clones, about 91% of them singletons. The sample consisted of PBMCs or T cells enriched from blood (not recorded which). The clonotype originates from a woman aged 45-65 years with acute COVID-19. This rearrangement joins TRBV7-8 to TRBJ1-4; possible D gene TRBD1, 5 bases. Written as DNA, the CDR3 is TGTGCCAGCAGCTTAGAGCCCCCCCTTCAGGGTGAAAAACTGTTTTTT. It translates to CASSLEPPLQGEKLFF.